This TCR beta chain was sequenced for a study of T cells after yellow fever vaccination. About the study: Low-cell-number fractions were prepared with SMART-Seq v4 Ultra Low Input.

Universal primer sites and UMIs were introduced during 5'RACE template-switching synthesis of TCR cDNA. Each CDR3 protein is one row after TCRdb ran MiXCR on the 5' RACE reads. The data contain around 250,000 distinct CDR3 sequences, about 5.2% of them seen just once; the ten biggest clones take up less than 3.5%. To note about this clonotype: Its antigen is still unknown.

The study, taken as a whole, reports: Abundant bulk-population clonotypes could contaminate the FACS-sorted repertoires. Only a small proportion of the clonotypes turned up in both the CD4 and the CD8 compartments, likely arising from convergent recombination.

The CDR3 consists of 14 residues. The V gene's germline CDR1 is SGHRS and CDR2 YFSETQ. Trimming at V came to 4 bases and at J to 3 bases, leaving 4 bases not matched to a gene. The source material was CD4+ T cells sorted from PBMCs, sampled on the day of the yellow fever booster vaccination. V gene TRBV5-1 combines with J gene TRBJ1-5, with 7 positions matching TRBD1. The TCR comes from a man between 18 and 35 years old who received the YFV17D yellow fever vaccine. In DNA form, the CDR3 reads TGCGCCAGCAGCGAGGGACAGCCCAATCAGCCCCAGCATTTT. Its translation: CASSEGQPNQPQHF.